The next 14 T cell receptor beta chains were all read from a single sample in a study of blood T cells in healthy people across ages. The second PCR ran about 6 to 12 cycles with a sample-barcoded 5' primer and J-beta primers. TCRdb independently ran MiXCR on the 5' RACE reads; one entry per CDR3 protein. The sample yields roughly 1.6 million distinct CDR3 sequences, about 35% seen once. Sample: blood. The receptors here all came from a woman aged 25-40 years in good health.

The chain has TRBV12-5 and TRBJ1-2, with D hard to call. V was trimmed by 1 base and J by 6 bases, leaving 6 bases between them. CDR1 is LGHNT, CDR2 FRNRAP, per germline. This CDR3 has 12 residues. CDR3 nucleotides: TGTGCTAGTGGTTTGGGGAGTAATGGCTACACCTTC. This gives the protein CASGLGSNGYTF.

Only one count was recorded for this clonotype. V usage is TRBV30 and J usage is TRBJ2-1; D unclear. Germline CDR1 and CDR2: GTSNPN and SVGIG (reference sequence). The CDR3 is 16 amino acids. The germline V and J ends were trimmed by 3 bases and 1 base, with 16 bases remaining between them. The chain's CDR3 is CAWREERLSSYNEQFF. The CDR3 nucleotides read TGTGCCTGGAGGGAAGAGCGCCTAAGTTCCTACAATGAGCAGTTCTTC.

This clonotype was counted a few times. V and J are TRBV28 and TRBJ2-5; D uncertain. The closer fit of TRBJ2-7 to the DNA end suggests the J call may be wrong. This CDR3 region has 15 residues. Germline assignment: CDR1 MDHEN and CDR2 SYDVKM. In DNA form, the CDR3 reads TGTGCCAGCAGTTTAGACGCCTCGATGTCCTACGAGCAGTACTTC. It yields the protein CASSLDASMSYEQYF.

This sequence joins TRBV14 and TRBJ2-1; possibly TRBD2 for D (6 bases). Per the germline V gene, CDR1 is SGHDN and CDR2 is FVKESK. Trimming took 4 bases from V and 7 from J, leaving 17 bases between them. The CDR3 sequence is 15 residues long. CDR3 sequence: CASSLTGGSKNEQFF. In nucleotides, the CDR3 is TGTGCCAGCAGCCTAACCGGAGGGAGTAAGAATGAGCAGTTCTTC. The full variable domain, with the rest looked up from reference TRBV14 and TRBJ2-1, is EAGVTQFPSHSVIEKGQTVTLRCDPISGHDNLYWYRRVMGKEIKFLLHFVKESKQDESGMPNNRFLAERTGGTYSTLKVQPAELEDSGVYFCASSLTGGSKNEQFFGPGTRLTVL.

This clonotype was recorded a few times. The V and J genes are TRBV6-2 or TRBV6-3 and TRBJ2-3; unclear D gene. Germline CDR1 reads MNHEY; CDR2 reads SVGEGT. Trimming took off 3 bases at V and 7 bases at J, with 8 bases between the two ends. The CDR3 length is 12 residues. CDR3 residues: CASSYYFNTQYF. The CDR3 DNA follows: TGTGCCAGCAGTTATTACTTCAATACGCAGTATTTT.

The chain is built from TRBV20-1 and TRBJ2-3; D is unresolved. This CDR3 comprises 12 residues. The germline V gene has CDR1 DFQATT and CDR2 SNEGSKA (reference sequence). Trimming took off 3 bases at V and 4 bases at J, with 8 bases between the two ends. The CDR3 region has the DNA TGCAGTGCTAGGGTAGAGTCAGATACGCAGTATTTT. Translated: CSARVESDTQYF.

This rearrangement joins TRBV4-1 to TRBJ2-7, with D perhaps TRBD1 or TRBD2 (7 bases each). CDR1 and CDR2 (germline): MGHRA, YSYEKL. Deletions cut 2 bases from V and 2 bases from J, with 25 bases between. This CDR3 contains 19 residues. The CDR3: CASSQSRGAHLQGAYEQYF. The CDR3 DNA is TGCGCCAGCAGCCAAAGCCGGGGGGCCCACCTTCAGGGGGCCTACGAGCAGTACTTC.

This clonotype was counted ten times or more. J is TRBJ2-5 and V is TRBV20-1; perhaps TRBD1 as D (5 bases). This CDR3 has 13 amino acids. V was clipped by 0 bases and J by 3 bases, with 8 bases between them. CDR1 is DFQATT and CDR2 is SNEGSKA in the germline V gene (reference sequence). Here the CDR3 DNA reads TGCAGTGCTAGAGATCTAGGGGAAGAGACCCAGTACTTC. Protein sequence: CSARDLGEETQYF.

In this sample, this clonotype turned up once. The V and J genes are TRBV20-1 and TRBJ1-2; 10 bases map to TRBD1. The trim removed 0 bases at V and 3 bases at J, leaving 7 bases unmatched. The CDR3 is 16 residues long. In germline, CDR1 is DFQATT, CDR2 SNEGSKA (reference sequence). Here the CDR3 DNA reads TGCAGTGCTAGAGACCGTGGACAGGGGGGGTACTATGGCTACACCTTC. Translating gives CSARDRGQGGYYGYTF.

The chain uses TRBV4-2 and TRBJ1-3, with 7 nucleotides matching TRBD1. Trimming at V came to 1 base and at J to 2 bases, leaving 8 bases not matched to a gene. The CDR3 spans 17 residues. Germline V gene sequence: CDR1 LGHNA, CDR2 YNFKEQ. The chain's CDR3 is CASSQGARGGPGNTIYF. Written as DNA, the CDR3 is TGTGCCAGCAGCCAAGGAGCTCGAGGGGGCCCTGGAAACACCATATATTTT.

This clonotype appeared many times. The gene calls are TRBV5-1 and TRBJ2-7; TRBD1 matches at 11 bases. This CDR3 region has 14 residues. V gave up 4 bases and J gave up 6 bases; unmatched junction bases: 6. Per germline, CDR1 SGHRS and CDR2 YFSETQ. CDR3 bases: TGCGCCAGCAGCGCCGGACAGGGGGCGCGCGAGCAGTACTTC. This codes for CASSAGQGAREQYF.

The CDR3 protein is CASSQRTSGTAADTQYF. DNA of the CDR3: TGTGCCAGCAGCCAGCGGACTAGCGGGACTGCCGCAGATACGCAGTATTTT. The chain carries TRBV4-2 and TRBJ2-3; 12 bases are a match to TRBD2. In germline, CDR1 is LGHNA, CDR2 YNFKEQ. J was trimmed by 4 bases and V by 3 bases; bases with no gene match: 8. CDR3 length: 17 residues.

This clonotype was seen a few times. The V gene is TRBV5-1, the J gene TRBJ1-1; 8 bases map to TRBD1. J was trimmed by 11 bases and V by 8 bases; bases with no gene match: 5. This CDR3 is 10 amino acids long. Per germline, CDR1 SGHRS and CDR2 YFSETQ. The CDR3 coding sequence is TGCGCCAGGGACAGGGTAGTGGCTTTCTTT. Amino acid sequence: CARDRVVAFF.

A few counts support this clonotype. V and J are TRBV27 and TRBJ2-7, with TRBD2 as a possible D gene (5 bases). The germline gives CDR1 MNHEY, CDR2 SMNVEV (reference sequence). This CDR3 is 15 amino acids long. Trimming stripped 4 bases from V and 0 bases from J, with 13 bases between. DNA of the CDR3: TGTGCCAGCAGTTCAGGACTGAGTTTCTCCTACGAGCAGTACTTC. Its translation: CASSSGLSFSYEQYF.